This T cell receptor (beta chain) was obtained from a study of blood T cell repertoires in COVID-19. Study as a whole: The United States, Italy and Spain provided the acute and convalescent COVID-19 samples.

The CDR3 has 13 residues. Trimming took 1 base from V and 2 from J, leaving 5 bases between them. Germline values: CDR1 LNHDA, CDR2 SQIVND (reference sequence). The assay was immunoSEQ multiplex PCR, and TCRdb's table has in-frame clones only and misses some. The sample has a few hundred thousand clones; approximately 83% are singletons. The genes are TRBV19 and TRBJ1-2; no definite D call. The TCR comes from a man aged 30-40 years who had recovered from COVID-19. What was sequenced was PBMCs or T cells enriched from blood (not recorded which). CDR3 nucleotide sequence: TGTGCCAGTAGTATAGGGGCGAACTATGGCTACACCTTC. Translation: CASSIGANYGYTF.